The present entry profiles one T cell receptor beta chain with its context. This sample is part of a study of blood T cell repertoires in COVID-19. Those who participated ranged in age from about 18 to 89 years and resided in approximately 23 US areas. After removal of 1 base from V and 7 bases from J, the junction contained 10 bases not matched to a gene. The CDR3 length is 16 residues. CDR1 and CDR2 from the germline V gene are SGHTA and FQGNSA. Only in-frame clones appear in the TCRdb table, and some are missing; sequencing was by immunoSEQ multiplex PCR. The sample consists of around 330,000 clones, 89% of them appearing once.

The receptor comes from a man aged 60-69 years who had recovered from COVID-19. The chain joins TRBV7-2 to TRBJ2-1, with 7 nucleotides matching TRBD2. Sequences were obtained from PBMCs or T cells enriched from blood (not recorded which). The CDR3 loop is CASSLVLAVGSNEQFF. The CDR3 bases are TGTGCCAGCAGCTTAGTTCTAGCGGTGGGGTCGAATGAGCAGTTCTTC.